The T cell receptor (beta chain) under discussion was sequenced for a study of OX40 agonist ivuxolimab in advanced cancers. As for the study in general: While on treatment, patients had intravenous ivuxolimab at 0.01 to 10 mg/kg every 2 weeks. Two patients with cutaneous melanoma and one with hepatocellular carcinoma, three in total, showed partial responses. Findings and caveats of the study: Determination of antigen specificity was not performed for the expanded peripheral T cells.

Germline lookup yields CDR1 SGHAT and CDR2 FQNNGV. This CDR3 has 9 amino acids. TCRdb keeps only in-frame clones here, not all; method: immunoSEQ multiplex PCR. The data contain about 16,000 clones, approximately 90% of them singletons. Comment on this clone: What it binds is unknown. A read error may account for a junction end that differs from germline.

The starting material was CD4+ or CD8+ T cells sorted from blood, obtained in a trial of the OX40 agonist ivuxolimab. The chain is built from TRBV11-2 and TRBJ2-7; D is possibly TRBD2 (6 bases). The source is an adult with an advanced solid tumor such as melanoma, head and neck, liver or kidney cancer. Written as DNA, the CDR3 is TGTGCCAGCAGCCCGGGACTCACCTTC. Amino acids: CASSPGLTF.